The following is a TCR beta chain sequence with its context. Its specificity is unknown. The CDR3 runs 13 residues. This sample is drawn from a study of vaccination effects on CD4 cells after COVID-19. Study-level background: As their vaccination, participants received two doses of either BNT162b2 or mRNA-1273.

Antigen-specific CD4+ T cells were expanded (with viral peptide pools) by the ViraFEST assay ahead of sequencing. Researchers isolated CD4+ T cells once roughly nine days of culture had elapsed. Vaccine recipients had no previous SARS-CoV-2 infection; their nucleocapsid antibodies were negative. Each well held 1.5 million to 2 million PBMC cultured with around 9.4 ug/ml peptides and approximately 11 IU/ml IL-2. Notes on the study in general: Healthy vaccinees showed cross-reactivity with common cold coronaviruses in only 1 of 255 vaccine-induced clones. Marked clonal contraction of infection- and vaccine-induced clones was seen late after vaccination.

Repertoires were generated with immunoSEQ multiplex PCR, while TCRdb's copy carries only in-frame clones and drops some. Altogether 55,000 to 75,000 clones are present, approximately 70% being singletons, with the ten largest covering approximately 4.3%. V and J are TRBV1 and TRBJ2-1; the table assigns TRBD1, which was not confirmed against the DNA. TRBV1 is reported as a pseudogene. The sequence derives from a human donor who received a COVID-19 vaccine. Specimen: CD4+ T cells from PBMCs cultured with HCoV-OC43 spike peptides, collected before COVID-19 vaccination. Described subset: HCoV-OC43 spike overlapping peptide pool stimulation. The CDR3 DNA reads TGCACCAGCAGCCTCCACAGGGGCGGTGAGCAGTTCTTC. This encodes CTSSLHRGGEQFF.